A single sample is the source of the 15 T cell receptor beta chains below, sequenced in a study of human T cells and chemical hapten exposure. The time point was: patch test 2, 6 weeks after DPC sensitization. The treatment here: therapeutic diphenylcyclopropenone sensitization with weekly scalp DPC. Using its own MiXCR run on the RACE reads, TCRdb lists one record per CDR3 protein. The top ten clones hold over 5.5% of a sample with approximately 350,000 distinct CDR3 sequences, just under 6.5% of them seen once. The source material was whole blood, sampled in connection with sensitization to the hapten diphenylcyclopropenone (DPC). All receptors come from a woman aged 18-35 years with alopecia areata. Some clones in this sample may be carry-over from other donors' samples.

This clonotype was observed many times. The chain carries TRBV7-2 and TRBJ2-6; D ambiguous. CDR1 and CDR2 from the germline V gene are SGHTA and FQGNSA. Trimming pared 2 bases from V and 4 bases from J, leaving 9 bases between. CDR3 length equals 15 residues. DNA for the CDR3: TGTGCCAGCAGCTTATTAGCTTCAGGGGCCAACGTCCTGACTTTC. Translating it yields CASSLLASGANVLTF.

Notes on this clonotype: One end of the junction varies from germline; a read error may be responsible. J is TRBJ2-7 and V is TRBV12-3 or TRBV12-4, with 8 positions matching TRBD1. CDR3 length: 15 residues. The CDR3: CASSLGQGQAYEQYF. CDR3 nucleotides: TGTGCCAGCAGCTTAGGACAGGGTCAAGCCTACGAGCAGTACTTC.

This clonotype was counted between two and nine times. This chain links TRBV3-1 with TRBJ1-2; no definite D call. V dropped 0 bases and J dropped 2 bases, with 7 bases sitting between them. The CDR3 contains 14 residues. The germline CDR1 and CDR2 sequences are LGHDT and YNNKEL (reference sequence). The chain's CDR3 is CASSQESGNYGYTF. The DNA of the CDR3 is TGTGCCAGCAGCCAAGAATCCGGAAACTATGGCTACACCTTC.

A few counts support this clonotype. The chain carries TRBV12-3 or TRBV12-4 and TRBJ2-3, with D perhaps TRBD2 (5 bases). CDR3 length: 16 amino acids. The germline V and J ends were trimmed by 5 bases and 0 bases, with 15 bases remaining between them. This CDR3 is CASSRDSAPSTDTQYF. The CDR3 bases are TGTGCCAGCAGTCGTGATAGCGCTCCTAGCACAGATACGCAGTATTTT.

The chain couples TRBV29-1 to TRBJ2-5; D is undetermined. CDR3 length equals 14 residues. Germline lookup yields CDR1 SQVTM and CDR2 ANQGSEA. The V end was cut by 4 bases, the J end by 2 bases, with 14 bases between. CDR3 sequence reads: CSVVSCIIQETQYF. As DNA, the CDR3 is TGCAGCGTTGTTAGCTGCATTATTCAAGAGACCCAGTACTTC.

This clonotype was seen many times. V usage is TRBV5-1 and J usage is TRBJ1-6; D is unclear. The V end was cut by 1 base, the J end by 8 bases, with 13 bases between. This CDR3 comprises 15 residues. Germline V gene data show CDR1 as SGHRS and CDR2 as YFSETQ. The CDR3, as DNA: TGCGCCAGCAGCTTGATAGGGATGGAGGATTCACCCCTCCACTTT. Its protein product is CASSLIGMEDSPLHF.

CDR3 DNA sequence: TGTGCCACCCAGGTGACGGCGGCTAGCACAGATACGCAGTATTTT. Encoded protein: CATQVTAASTDTQYF. The chain couples TRBV6-5 to TRBJ2-3; D remains ambiguous. CDR1 is MNHEY, CDR2 SVGAGI, per germline. CDR3 length: 15 amino acids. V lost 10 bases and J 0 bases, leaving 17 bases between the germline ends.

This clonotype showed up many times. This chain links TRBV29-1 with TRBJ2-3; TRBD1 aligns across 8 bases. This CDR3 has 14 amino acids. V trimming: 1 base; J trimming: 6 bases; junction bases outside the gene matches: 6. The germline V gene has CDR1 SQVTM and CDR2 ANQGSEA. The CDR3 is CSVEATGGWDTQYF. The DNA of the CDR3 is TGCAGCGTTGAAGCCACAGGGGGTTGGGATACGCAGTATTTT.

This clonotype was seen many times. The V gene is TRBV29-1, the J gene TRBJ2-3; D perhaps matches TRBD1 (5 bases). There are 13 residues in the CDR3. With 3 bases removed from V and 4 bases from J, the gap between germline ends came to 11 bases. Germline V CDR1 and CDR2: SQVTM, ANQGSEA. The CDR3 nucleotides are TGCAGCGTTGACCAGGGCCTCGCAGATACGCAGTATTTT. Its protein is CSVDQGLADTQYF.

Notes on this clonotype: Since a much larger clone is just one base distant, this may be a read error. This rearrangement joins TRBV11-2 to TRBJ1-2, with D unclear. In germline, CDR1 is SGHAT, CDR2 FQNNGV. The CDR3 consists of 12 residues. CDR3 coding DNA: TGTGCCAGCAGCTTAGACCACTATGGCCACACCTTC. This translates into CASSLDHYGHTF.

The J gene is TRBJ1-4, the V gene TRBV7-2; D is undetermined. V lost 6 bases, J lost 6 bases, and 11 bases lay in between. Germline assignment: CDR1 SGHTA and CDR2 FQGNSA. This CDR3 contains 13 residues. CDR3 bases: TGTGCCAGCAGACCCCCGGCCGATGAAAAACTGTTTTTT. It specifies CASRPPADEKLFF.

This clonotype was found many times. The V and J genes are TRBV23-1 and TRBJ2-5; D uncertain. TRBV23-1 is treated as an ORF (open reading frame) with a function not yet certain. V gave up 0 bases and J gave up 0 bases, with 11 bases separating them. CDR3 size: 16 residues. The CDR3 reads CASSQSVRPYQETQYF. CDR3 bases: TGCGCCAGCAGTCAATCCGTCCGTCCGTACCAAGAGACCCAGTACTTC.

This clonotype showed up many times. The J gene is TRBJ2-3, the V gene TRBV11-3; 9 bases match TRBD1. The V segment lost 5 bases and the J segment 4 bases; nucleotides outside the gene matches: 10. This CDR3 is 16 amino acids long. Germline V gene sequence: CDR1 SGHNT, CDR2 YENEEA. The CDR3 nucleotides read TGTGCCAGCAGCCCCGAACCGGGACAGGGCGCAGATACGCAGTATTTT. It encodes CASSPEPGQGADTQYF.

This clonotype was picked up many times. CDR3 coding DNA: TGCAGTGCTAGAGATCGGCGGCGCCAGGCACCTAATTCACCCCTCCACTTT. Translated, it gives CSARDRRRQAPNSPLHF. The chain employs TRBV20-1 and TRBJ1-6; no clear D. This CDR3 region has 17 residues. V gave up 0 bases and J gave up 6 bases, with 18 bases separating them. CDR1 and CDR2 from the germline V gene are DFQATT and SNEGSKA (reference sequence).

This clonotype was seen a handful of times. The chain uses TRBV11-2 and TRBJ1-2; TRBD1 agrees at 7 bases. Trimming removed 3 bases from V and 4 bases from J; junction bases left unmatched: 14. The CDR3 consists of 17 residues. CDR1 and CDR2 from the germline V gene are SGHAT and FQNNGV. CDR3 loop: CASSFTRGQGHLYGYTF. CDR3 in DNA: TGTGCCAGCAGCTTCACTAGGGGGCAAGGCCACCTCTATGGCTACACCTTC.